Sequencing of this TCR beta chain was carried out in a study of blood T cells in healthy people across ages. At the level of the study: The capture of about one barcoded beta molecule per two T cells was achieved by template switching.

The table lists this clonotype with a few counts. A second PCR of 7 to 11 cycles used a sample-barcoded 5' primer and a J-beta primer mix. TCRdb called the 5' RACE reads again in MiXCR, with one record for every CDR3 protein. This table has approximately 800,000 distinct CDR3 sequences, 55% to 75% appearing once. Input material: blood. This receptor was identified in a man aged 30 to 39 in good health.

The CDR3 protein is CASSQVGRGNTEAFF. In DNA form, the CDR3 reads TGCGCCAGCAGCCAAGTGGGTCGGGGGAACACTGAAGCTTTCTTT. The chain is built from TRBV4-1 and TRBJ1-1; D remains ambiguous. From germline, CDR1 is MGHRA and CDR2 YSYEKL. Trimming stripped 1 base from V and 1 base from J, with 10 bases between. The CDR3 covers 15 residues.